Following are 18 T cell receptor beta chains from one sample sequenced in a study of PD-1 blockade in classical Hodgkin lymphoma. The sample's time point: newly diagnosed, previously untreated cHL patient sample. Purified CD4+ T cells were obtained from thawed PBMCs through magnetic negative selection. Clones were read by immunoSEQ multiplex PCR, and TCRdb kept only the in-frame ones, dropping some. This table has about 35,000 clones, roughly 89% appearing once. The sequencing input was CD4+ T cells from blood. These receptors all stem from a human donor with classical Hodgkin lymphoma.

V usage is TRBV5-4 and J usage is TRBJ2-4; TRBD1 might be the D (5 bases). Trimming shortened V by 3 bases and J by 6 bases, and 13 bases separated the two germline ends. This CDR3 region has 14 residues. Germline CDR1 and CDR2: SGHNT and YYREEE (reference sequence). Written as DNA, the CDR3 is TGTGCCAGCAGCTCGGCCAGGGATTCAAACATTCAGTACTTC. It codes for CASSSARDSNIQYF.

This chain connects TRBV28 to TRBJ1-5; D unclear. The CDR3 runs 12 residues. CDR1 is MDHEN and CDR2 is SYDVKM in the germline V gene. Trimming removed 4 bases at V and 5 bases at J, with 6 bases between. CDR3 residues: CASSSADQPQHF. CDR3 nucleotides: TGTGCCAGCAGTTCAGCCGATCAGCCCCAGCATTTT.

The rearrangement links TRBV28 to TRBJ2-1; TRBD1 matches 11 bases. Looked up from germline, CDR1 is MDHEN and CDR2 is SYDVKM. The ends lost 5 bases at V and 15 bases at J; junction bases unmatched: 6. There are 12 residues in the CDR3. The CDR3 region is CASSQDRGPGFF. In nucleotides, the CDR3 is TGTGCCAGCAGTCAGGACAGGGGGCCGGGGTTCTTC.

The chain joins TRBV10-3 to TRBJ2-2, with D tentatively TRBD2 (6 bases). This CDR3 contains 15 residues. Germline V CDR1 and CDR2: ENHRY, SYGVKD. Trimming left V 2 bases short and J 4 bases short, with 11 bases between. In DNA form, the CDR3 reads TGTGCCATCAGTGAGCGGGGGTTAAGCACCGGGGAGCTGTTTTTT. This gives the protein CAISERGLSTGELFF.

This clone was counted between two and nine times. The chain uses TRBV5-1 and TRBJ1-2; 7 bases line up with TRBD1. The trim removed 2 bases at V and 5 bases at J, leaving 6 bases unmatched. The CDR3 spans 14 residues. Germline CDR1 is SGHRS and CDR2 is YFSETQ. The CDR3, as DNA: TGCGCCAGCAGCTTTACAGGGGAGGGGTATGGCTACACCTTC. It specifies CASSFTGEGYGYTF. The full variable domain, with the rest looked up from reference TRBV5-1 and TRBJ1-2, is KAGVTQTPRYLIKTRGQQVTLSCSPISGHRSVSWYQQTPGQGLQFLFEYFSETQRNKGNFPGRFSGRQFSNSRSEMNVSTLELGDSALYLCASSFTGEGYGYTFGSGTRLTVV.

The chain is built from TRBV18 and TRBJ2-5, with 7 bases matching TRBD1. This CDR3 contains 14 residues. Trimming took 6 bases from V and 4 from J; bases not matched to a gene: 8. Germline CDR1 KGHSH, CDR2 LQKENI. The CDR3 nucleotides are TGTGCCAGCTCGGACGTAGGGGGCGGAGAGACCCAGTACTTC. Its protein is CASSDVGGGETQYF.

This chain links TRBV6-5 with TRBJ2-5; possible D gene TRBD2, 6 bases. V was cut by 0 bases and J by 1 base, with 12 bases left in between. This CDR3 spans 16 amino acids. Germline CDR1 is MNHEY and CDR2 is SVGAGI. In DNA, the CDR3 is TGTGCCAGCAGTTACTCGATGGGACTGCCCCAAGAGACCCAGTACTTC. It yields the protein CASSYSMGLPQETQYF.

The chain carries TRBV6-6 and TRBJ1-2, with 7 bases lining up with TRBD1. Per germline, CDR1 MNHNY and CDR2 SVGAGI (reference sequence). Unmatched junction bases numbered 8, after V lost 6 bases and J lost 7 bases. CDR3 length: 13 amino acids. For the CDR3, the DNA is TGTGCCAGCAGCCCTCAGGGGGGCTCTGGCTACACCTTC. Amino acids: CASSPQGGSGYTF.

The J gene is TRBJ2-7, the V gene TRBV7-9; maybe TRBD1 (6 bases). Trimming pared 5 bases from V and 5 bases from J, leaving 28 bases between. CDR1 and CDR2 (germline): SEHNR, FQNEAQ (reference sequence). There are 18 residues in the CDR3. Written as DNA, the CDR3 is TGTGCCAGCAGCGAAGGGACACTCAAAGGGGACGGGGCCGACGAGCAGTACTTC. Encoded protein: CASSEGTLKGDGADEQYF.

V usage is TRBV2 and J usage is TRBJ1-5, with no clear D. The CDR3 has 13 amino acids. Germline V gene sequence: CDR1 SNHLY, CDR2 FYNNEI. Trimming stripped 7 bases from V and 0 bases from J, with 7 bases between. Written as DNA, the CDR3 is TGTGCCAGCACCGGATATAGCAATCAGCCCCAGCATTTT. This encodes CASTGYSNQPQHF.

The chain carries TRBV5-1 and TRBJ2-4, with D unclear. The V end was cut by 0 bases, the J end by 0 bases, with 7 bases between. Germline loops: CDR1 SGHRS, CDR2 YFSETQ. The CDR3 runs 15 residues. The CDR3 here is CASSLGPLAKNIQYF. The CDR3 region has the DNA TGCGCCAGCAGCTTGGGTCCTTTAGCCAAAAACATTCAGTACTTC.

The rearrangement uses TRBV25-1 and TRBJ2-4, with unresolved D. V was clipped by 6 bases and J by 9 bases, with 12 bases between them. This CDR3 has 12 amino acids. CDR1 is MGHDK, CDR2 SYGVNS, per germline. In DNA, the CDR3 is TGTGCCAGCAGAGGAGTATTGGGCATTCAGTACTTC. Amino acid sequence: CASRGVLGIQYF.

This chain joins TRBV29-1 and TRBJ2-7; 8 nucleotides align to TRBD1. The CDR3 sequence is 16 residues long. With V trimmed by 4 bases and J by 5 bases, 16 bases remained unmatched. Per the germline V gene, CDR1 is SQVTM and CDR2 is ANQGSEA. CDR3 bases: TGCAGCGTTGGCTCGATGTGGGCAGGGGGCCTCGACGAGCAGTACTTC. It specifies CSVGSMWAGGLDEQYF.

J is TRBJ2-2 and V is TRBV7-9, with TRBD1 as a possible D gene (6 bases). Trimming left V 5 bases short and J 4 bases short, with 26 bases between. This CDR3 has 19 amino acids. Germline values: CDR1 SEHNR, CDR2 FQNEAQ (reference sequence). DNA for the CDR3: TGTGCCAGCAGCACCGGGGATTTTAGGGGGACCCCCTCCACCGGGGAGCTGTTTTTT. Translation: CASSTGDFRGTPSTGELFF.

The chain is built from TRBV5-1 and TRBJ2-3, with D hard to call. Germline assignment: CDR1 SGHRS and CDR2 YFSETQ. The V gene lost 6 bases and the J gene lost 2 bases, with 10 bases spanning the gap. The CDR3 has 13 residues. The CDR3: CASTRSFTDTQYF. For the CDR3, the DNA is TGCGCCAGCACCCGGAGTTTCACAGATACGCAGTATTTT.

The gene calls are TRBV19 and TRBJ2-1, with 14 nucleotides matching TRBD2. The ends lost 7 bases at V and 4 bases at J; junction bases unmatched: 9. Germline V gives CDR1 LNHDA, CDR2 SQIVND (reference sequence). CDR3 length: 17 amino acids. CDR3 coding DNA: TGTGCCAGTACCAAGACTAGCGGGAGGGCCCGTTACAATGAGCAGTTCTTC. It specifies CASTKTSGRARYNEQFF.

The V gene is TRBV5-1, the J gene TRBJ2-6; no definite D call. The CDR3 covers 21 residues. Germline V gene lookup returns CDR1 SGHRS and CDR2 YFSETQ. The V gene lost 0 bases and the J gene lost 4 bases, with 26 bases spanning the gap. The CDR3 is CASSLVAAGWIKRAGANVLTF. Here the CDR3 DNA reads TGCGCCAGCAGCTTGGTCGCGGCAGGTTGGATAAAAAGGGCCGGGGCCAACGTCCTGACTTTC. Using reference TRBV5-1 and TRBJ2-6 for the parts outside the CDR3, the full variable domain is KAGVTQTPRYLIKTRGQQVTLSCSPISGHRSVSWYQQTPGQGLQFLFEYFSETQRNKGNFPGRFSGRQFSNSRSEMNVSTLELGDSALYLCASSLVAAGWIKRAGANVLTFGAGSRLTVL.

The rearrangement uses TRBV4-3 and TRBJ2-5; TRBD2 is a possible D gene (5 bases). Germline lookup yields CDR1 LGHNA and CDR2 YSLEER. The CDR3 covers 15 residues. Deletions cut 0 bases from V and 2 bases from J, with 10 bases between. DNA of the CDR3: TGCGCCAGCAGCCAAGATCAGCGGACTCAAGAGACCCAGTACTTC. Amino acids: CASSQDQRTQETQYF.